This is a list of T cell receptor beta chains from one sample in a study of blood T cells in healthy people across ages. Each CDR3 protein gets one entry after TCRdb re-called the 5' RACE reads with MiXCR. Seen here are approximately 1,000,000 distinct CDR3 sequences, 35% to 50% observed once, and the top ten hold 18%. The material sequenced was blood. These receptors were obtained from a woman aged 55-69 years in good health. Both conserved end residues are trimmed from each CDR3.

J gene: TRBJ2-7; V gene: TRBV20-1; CDR3 protein: SARDPAGDAYEQY
J gene: TRBJ2-7; V gene: TRBV7-9; CDR3 protein: ASSATGRLWEQY
J gene: TRBJ2-1; V gene: TRBV20-1; CDR3 protein: SARGAGAPINEQF
J gene: TRBJ2-1; V gene: TRBV27; CDR3 protein: ASSPHGTKTNEQF
J gene: TRBJ1-1; V gene: TRBV10-3; CDR3 protein: AISEGRGTEAF
J gene: TRBJ2-7; V gene: TRBV29-1; CDR3 protein: SVLDLYEQY
J gene: TRBJ2-3; V gene: TRBV9; CDR3 protein: ASSVEEGTSGSTDTQY
J gene: TRBJ2-3; V gene: TRBV11-2; CDR3 protein: ASSLVPLGLAGRSWSTDTQY
J gene: TRBJ1-2; V gene: TRBV9; CDR3 protein: ASSAGDRVSYGYT
J gene: TRBJ2-3; V gene: TRBV15; CDR3 protein: ATTDAPSTDTQY